Presented here are 9 T cell receptor beta chains from one specimen sequenced in a study of OX40 agonist ivuxolimab in advanced cancers. Produced via immunoSEQ multiplex PCR; TCRdb's table is partial and in-frame only. Here the sample spans roughly 49,000 clones, roughly 79% being singletons. This specimen was CD4+ or CD8+ T cells sorted from blood, taken in a trial of the OX40 agonist ivuxolimab. The receptors come from an adult with an advanced solid tumor such as melanoma, head and neck, liver or kidney cancer.

As to this clone: The same CDR3 also results from other DNA sequences found in this sample. This rearrangement joins TRBV19 to TRBJ1-5; D gene unclear. CDR1 is LNHDA, CDR2 SQIVND, per germline (reference sequence). V lost 10 bases and J 2 bases, leaving 9 bases between the germline ends. The CDR3 has 12 amino acids. CDR3: CATGRGNQPQHF. DNA of the CDR3: TGTGCCACCGGCCGGGGCAATCAGCCCCAGCATTTT. The variable domain in full, with the rest retrieved from reference TRBV19 and TRBJ1-5, is DGGITQSPKYLFRKEGQNVTLSCEQNLNHDAMYWYRQDPGQGLRLIYYSQIVNDFQKGDIAEGYSVSREKKESFPLTVTSAQKNPTAFYLCATGRGNQPQHFGDGTRLSIL.

The genes are TRBV9 and TRBJ1-1, with no clear D. The CDR3 totals 15 residues. Germline lookup yields CDR1 SGDLS and CDR2 YYNGEE. Trimming left V 0 bases short and J 5 bases short, with 14 bases between. The CDR3 nucleotides are TGTGCCAGCAGCGTAGAATGGTATGTGGGGACTGAAGCTTTCTTT. Its protein product is CASSVEWYVGTEAFF.

This chain links TRBV5-6 with TRBJ2-5; possible D gene TRBD2, 5 bases. CDR3 length: 15 residues. The germline gives CDR1 SGHDT, CDR2 YYEEEE. With 1 base removed from V and 5 bases from J, the gap between germline ends came to 15 bases. The CDR3 loop is CASSLFPGMGETQYF. DNA of the CDR3: TGTGCCAGCAGCTTGTTTCCGGGGATGGGGGAGACCCAGTACTTC.

The chain combines TRBV6-6 with TRBJ1-5; possible D gene TRBD1, 6 bases. Germline V gives CDR1 MNHNY, CDR2 SVGAGI (reference sequence). V was clipped by 6 bases and J by 5 bases, with 11 bases between them. This CDR3 contains 13 residues. The CDR3 coding sequence is TGTGCCAGCAGACAGGACAGTGATCAGCCCCAGCATTTT. Its translation: CASRQDSDQPQHF.

The V gene is TRBV15, the J gene TRBJ2-2, with 10 bases lining up with TRBD2. Germline assignment: CDR1 LNHNV and CDR2 YYDKDF (reference sequence). With V trimmed by 0 bases and J by 7 bases, 8 bases remained unmatched. This CDR3 comprises 17 residues. DNA for the CDR3: TGTGCCACCAGCAGAGATCTGAGCGGGAGGGACGTCGGGGAGCTGTTTTTT. Protein product: CATSRDLSGRDVGELFF.

This clone was detected only once. The chain has TRBV10-1 and TRBJ2-2, with D maybe TRBD2 (6 bases). In germline, CDR1 is WNHNN, CDR2 SYGVQD (reference sequence). V was clipped by 7 bases and J by 3 bases, with 9 bases between them. The CDR3 has 13 residues. Written as DNA, the CDR3 is TGCGCCAGCAAGGAGGGGTACACCGGGGAGCTGTTTTTT. Its protein is CASKEGYTGELFF.

The chain couples TRBV5-5 to TRBJ1-1, with D tentatively TRBD1 (5 bases). The CDR3 loop spans 13 amino acids. Trimming pared 4 bases from V and 4 bases from J, leaving 11 bases between. Per germline, CDR1 SGHKS and CDR2 YYEKEE (reference sequence). DNA of the CDR3: TGTGCCAGCAGCCTGGGGGATTTCACTGAAGCTTTCTTT. Protein: CASSLGDFTEAFF.

The chain uses TRBV27 and TRBJ2-6; no clear D. CDR1 and CDR2 (germline): MNHEY, SMNVEV (reference sequence). V was trimmed by 2 bases and J by 3 bases, leaving 8 bases between them. CDR3 length equals 15 residues. This CDR3 reads CASSLVAGGANVLTF. CDR3 in DNA: TGTGCCAGCAGTTTAGTAGCCGGTGGGGCCAACGTCCTGACTTTC. Full variable domain (rest looked up from reference TRBV27 and TRBJ2-6): EAQVTQNPRYLITVTGKKLTVTCSQNMNHEYMSWYRQDPGLGLRQIYYSMNVEVTDKGDVPEGYKVSRKEKRNFPLILESPSPNQTSLYFCASSLVAGGANVLTFGAGSRLTVL.

CDR3 protein: CASSLEGPSDGELFF. Written as DNA, the CDR3 is TGCGCCAGCAGCTTGGAAGGACCCAGCGACGGGGAGCTGTTTTTT. The chain is built from TRBV5-1 and TRBJ2-2; D gene uncertain. V was cut by 0 bases and J by 7 bases, with 13 bases left in between. The CDR3 totals 15 residues. Germline V lookup: CDR1 SGHRS, CDR2 YFSETQ. The full variable domain, its missing parts supplied by reference TRBV5-1 and TRBJ2-2, is KAGVTQTPRYLIKTRGQQVTLSCSPISGHRSVSWYQQTPGQGLQFLFEYFSETQRNKGNFPGRFSGRQFSNSRSEMNVSTLELGDSALYLCASSLEGPSDGELFFGEGSRLTVL.